Shown below are 23 T cell receptor beta chains from a single sample sequenced in a study of a mutant IDH1 vaccine in newly diagnosed glioma. Time point denoted: baseline, week 1 (first vaccination visit). Documented treatment: pre-vaccination baseline after standard-of-care therapy. Using immunoSEQ multiplex PCR, the repertoire was profiled, and TCRdb retains in-frame clones only, with some absent. The sample includes about 88,000 clones, about 80% seen only once; the top ten take 5.3%. The sample here was PBMCs, taken from a glioma patient treated with radiotherapy, temozolomide or both. The receptors derive from a man aged 40-49 years with glioma. Some clones in this sample may be carry-over from other donors' samples.

The chain uses TRBV27 and TRBJ1-2; TRBD1 is a possible D gene (5 bases). The ends were cut back, 6 bases at V and 0 bases at J, with 11 bases in the middle. Germline lookup yields CDR1 MNHEY and CDR2 SMNVEV (reference sequence). This CDR3 region has 14 residues. The CDR3 nucleotides read TGTGCCAGCAGCCTCGGGGGGGCTAACTATGGCTACACCTTC. Protein product: CASSLGGANYGYTF.

The chain couples TRBV5-1 to TRBJ2-1; 7 bases are a match to TRBD1. CDR1 SGHRS and CDR2 YFSETQ come from the germline V gene. The CDR3 has 14 residues. V was pared by 2 bases and J by 3 bases, with 2 bases of the junction left unmatched. DNA of the CDR3: TGCGCCAGCAGCTTACAGGGGTACTACAATGAGCAGTTCTTC. Encoded protein: CASSLQGYYNEQFF.

The chain joins TRBV15 to TRBJ1-5; D may be TRBD1 (6 bases). This CDR3 contains 17 residues. V lost 3 bases to trimming and J lost 1 base, with 16 bases between them. Germline V gene sequence: CDR1 LNHNV, CDR2 YYDKDF (reference sequence). CDR3 DNA: TGTGCCACCAGCAGTGACAGGATCCCGGGGAGCAATCAGCCCCAGCATTTT. Residues: CATSSDRIPGSNQPQHF. Drawing the rest from reference TRBV15 and TRBJ1-5, the complete variable domain is DAMVIQNPRYQVTQFGKPVTLSCSQTLNHNVMYWYQQKSSQAPKLLFHYYDKDFNNEADTPDNFQSRRPNTSFCFLDIRSPGLGDTAMYLCATSSDRIPGSNQPQHFGDGTRLSIL.

The chain carries TRBV6-5 and TRBJ2-7; D perhaps matches TRBD2 (5 bases). Per germline, CDR1 MNHEY and CDR2 SVGAGI. The CDR3 has 14 residues. Trimming removed 0 bases from V and 2 bases from J, with 8 bases in between. CDR3 nucleotides: TGTGCCAGCAGTTACTCCTCCGGGGCCTACGAGCAGTACTTC. The encoded protein is CASSYSSGAYEQYF.

The J gene is TRBJ2-7, the V gene TRBV6-5; no definite D call. The V gene lost 5 bases and the J gene lost 4 bases, with 15 bases spanning the gap. CDR1 is MNHEY and CDR2 is SVGAGI in the germline V gene. CDR3 length: 14 residues. The CDR3 DNA is TGTGCCAGCAGTATTCCCGGGCCTCCGTACGAGCAGTACTTC. As protein: CASSIPGPPYEQYF.

This sequence joins TRBV9 and TRBJ2-5, with D possibly matching TRBD2 (5 bases). Germline V lookup: CDR1 SGDLS, CDR2 YYNGEE. This CDR3 has 16 residues. V was shortened by 4 bases and J by 0 bases, with 16 bases between the two germline ends. The DNA for the CDR3 is TGTGCCAGCAGCCCATCACACGGGGTGGACCAAGAGACCCAGTACTTC. As protein: CASSPSHGVDQETQYF.

This sequence joins TRBV28 and TRBJ2-3; TRBD1 aligns across 9 bases. Per the germline V gene, CDR1 is MDHEN and CDR2 is SYDVKM. The ends lost 5 bases at V and 14 bases at J; junction bases unmatched: 8. The CDR3 has 12 residues. The CDR3 loop reads CASSLDRGSLYF. In DNA form, the CDR3 reads TGTGCCAGCAGTCTAGACAGGGGGTCATTGTATTTT.

This chain uses TRBV2 with TRBJ2-7, with TRBD1 as a possible D gene (5 bases). This CDR3 is 15 amino acids long. Trimming pared 1 base from V and 2 bases from J, leaving 12 bases between. Germline assignment: CDR1 SNHLY and CDR2 FYNNEI. The DNA for the CDR3 is TGTGCCAGCAGTGAAGGGGCAGGGCAAGCCTACGAGCAGTACTTC. Protein sequence: CASSEGAGQAYEQYF.

This clone has more than one count but fewer than ten. The CDR3 DNA reads TGTGCCAGCAGCTTAGTCCAGGGAGCAAACAATCAGCCCCAGCATTTT. It translates to CASSLVQGANNQPQHF. J is TRBJ1-5 and V is TRBV7-2; a possible D gene is TRBD1 (5 bases). Germline assignment: CDR1 SGHTA and CDR2 FQGNSA. The germline V and J ends were trimmed by 1 base and 3 bases, with 13 bases remaining between them. CDR3 length: 16 amino acids.

This chain links TRBV19 with TRBJ2-1, with TRBD2 identical over 8 bases. The length of the CDR3 is 12 residues. Losses at the gene ends were 10 bases for V and 5 bases for J; bases not matched to a gene: 4. Germline assignment: CDR1 LNHDA and CDR2 SQIVND (reference sequence). DNA for the CDR3: TGTGCCACCGGGACTAGAAACAATGAGCAGTTCTTC. Protein product: CATGTRNNEQFF.

The chain has TRBV30 and TRBJ2-3; a possible D gene is TRBD1 (6 bases). V lost 2 bases and J 3 bases, leaving 6 bases between the germline ends. CDR1 and CDR2 (germline): GTSNPN, SVGIG (reference sequence). The CDR3 spans 12 residues. The CDR3 bases are TGTGCCTGGAGTCAGGGGACAGATACGCAGTATTTT. Protein product: CAWSQGTDTQYF.

The rearrangement uses TRBV5-1 and TRBJ1-1, with 8 bases aligning to TRBD1. The trim removed 4 bases at V and 0 bases at J, leaving 8 bases unmatched. The CDR3 consists of 16 residues. CDR1 and CDR2 (germline): SGHRS, YFSETQ. The CDR3 sequence is CASSPGTGPMNTEAFF. CDR3 sequence (DNA): TGCGCCAGCAGCCCGGGGACAGGCCCCATGAACACTGAAGCTTTCTTT.

The genes are TRBV18 and TRBJ1-4; D is ambiguous. V was cut by 1 base and J by 6 bases, with 9 bases left in between. The CDR3 runs 14 residues. The V gene's germline CDR1 is KGHSH and CDR2 LQKENI. The CDR3 reads CASSPQGGDEKLFF. CDR3 DNA: TGTGCCAGCTCACCACAGGGTGGTGATGAAAAACTGTTTTTT.

This clone has more than one count but fewer than ten. This specimen includes other DNA sequences encoding the same CDR3. DNA for the CDR3: TGTGCCAGCAGCAGGGAGGGTAGCACAGATACGCAGTATTTT. This gives the protein CASSREGSTDTQYF. This chain joins TRBV7-9 and TRBJ2-3; 7 nucleotides match TRBD2. The CDR3 is 14 amino acids. V was pared by 5 bases and J by 0 bases, with 2 bases of the junction left unmatched. Germline assignment: CDR1 SEHNR and CDR2 FQNEAQ (reference sequence).

This clone was seen more than once but under ten times. V gene TRBV30 combines with J gene TRBJ1-6; 9 positions match TRBD1. V shed 3 bases and J 7 bases; nucleotides not matched to a gene: 4. Germline V lookup: CDR1 GTSNPN, CDR2 SVGIG (reference sequence). CDR3 length: 14 amino acids. CDR3 in amino acids: CAWRIGTGNSPLHF. For the CDR3, the DNA is TGTGCCTGGAGGATAGGGACAGGGAATTCACCCCTCCACTTT.

The gene calls are TRBV20-1 and TRBJ1-2; D ambiguous. V was shortened by 6 bases and J by 7 bases, with 12 bases between the two germline ends. There are 11 residues in the CDR3. Germline values: CDR1 DFQATT, CDR2 SNEGSKA (reference sequence). The CDR3 region is CSAQVLGGYTF. The CDR3 region has the DNA TGCAGTGCCCAGGTTTTAGGTGGCTACACCTTC.

This chain connects TRBV7-9 to TRBJ1-2, with D hard to call. CDR3 length equals 13 residues. The germline CDR1 and CDR2 sequences are SEHNR and FQNEAQ (reference sequence). Trimming cost V 5 bases and J 2 bases, with 9 bases left between them. CDR3 residues: CASSGEANYGYTF. As DNA, the CDR3 is TGTGCCAGCAGCGGGGAAGCAAACTATGGCTACACCTTC.

V usage is TRBV27 and J usage is TRBJ1-5; 8 bases line up with TRBD1. The germline V gene encodes CDR1 MNHEY and CDR2 SMNVEV (reference sequence). The V segment lost 2 bases and the J segment 2 bases; nucleotides outside the gene matches: 2. The CDR3 sequence is 15 residues long. The CDR3 region is CASSLMGQGNQPQHF. CDR3 in DNA: TGTGCCAGCAGTTTAATGGGACAGGGCAATCAGCCCCAGCATTTT.

The chain recombines TRBV5-1 with TRBJ2-3; D is perhaps TRBD2 (6 bases). V was pared by 4 bases and J by 3 bases, with 15 bases between. The germline V gene encodes CDR1 SGHRS and CDR2 YFSETQ. This CDR3 is built from 15 residues. CDR3 bases: TGCGCCAGCAGCGCGGACGGGACTGTAACAGATACGCAGTATTTT. It encodes CASSADGTVTDTQYF.

CDR3 in DNA: TGTGCCAGTACCCGGGACAGAGTCTATGGCTACACCTTC. Translation gives CASTRDRVYGYTF. The V and J genes are TRBV19 and TRBJ1-2, with 7 bases that match TRBD1. V shed 7 bases and J 4 bases; nucleotides not matched to a gene: 6. The CDR3 consists of 13 residues. Germline values: CDR1 LNHDA, CDR2 SQIVND (reference sequence).

The genes are TRBV10-3 and TRBJ1-6, with TRBD1 matching 7 bases. CDR3 size: 16 residues. Germline loops: CDR1 ENHRY, CDR2 SYGVKD. With 2 bases clipped from V and 7 bases from J, the junction kept 8 bases outside the gene matches. The CDR3 region is CAISERDRVTNSPLHF. In DNA form, the CDR3 reads TGTGCCATCAGTGAGAGAGACAGGGTGACAAATTCACCCCTCCACTTT.

The chain has TRBV7-9 and TRBJ1-1, with D possibly matching TRBD1 (5 bases). This CDR3 is built from 13 residues. The germline V and J ends were trimmed by 3 bases and 4 bases, with 9 bases remaining between them. In germline, CDR1 is SEHNR, CDR2 FQNEAQ (reference sequence). This CDR3 is CASSFTDSTEAFF. CDR3 in DNA: TGTGCCAGCAGCTTTACAGACAGCACTGAAGCTTTCTTT.

The chain combines TRBV30 with TRBJ1-5, with TRBD1 as a possible D gene (5 bases). V gave up 1 base and J gave up 0 bases, with 7 bases separating them. The germline V gene encodes CDR1 GTSNPN and CDR2 SVGIG (reference sequence). CDR3 length: 14 residues. The CDR3 reads CAWSGGNSNQPQHF. Written as DNA, the CDR3 is TGTGCCTGGAGTGGGGGGAATAGCAATCAGCCCCAGCATTTT.